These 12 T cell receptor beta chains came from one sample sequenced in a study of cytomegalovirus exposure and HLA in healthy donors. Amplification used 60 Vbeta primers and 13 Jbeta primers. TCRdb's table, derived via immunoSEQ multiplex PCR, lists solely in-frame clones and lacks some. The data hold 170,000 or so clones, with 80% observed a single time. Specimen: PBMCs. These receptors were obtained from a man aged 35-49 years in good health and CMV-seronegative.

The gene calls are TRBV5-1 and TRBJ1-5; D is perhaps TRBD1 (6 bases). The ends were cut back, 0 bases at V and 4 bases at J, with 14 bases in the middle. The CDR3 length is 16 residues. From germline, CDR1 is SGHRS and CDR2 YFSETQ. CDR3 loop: CASSLGWTENNQPQHF. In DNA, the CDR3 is TGCGCCAGCAGCTTGGGGTGGACAGAAAATAATCAGCCCCAGCATTTT. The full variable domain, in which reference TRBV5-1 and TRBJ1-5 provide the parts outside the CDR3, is KAGVTQTPRYLIKTRGQQVTLSCSPISGHRSVSWYQQTPGQGLQFLFEYFSETQRNKGNFPGRFSGRQFSNSRSEMNVSTLELGDSALYLCASSLGWTENNQPQHFGDGTRLSIL.

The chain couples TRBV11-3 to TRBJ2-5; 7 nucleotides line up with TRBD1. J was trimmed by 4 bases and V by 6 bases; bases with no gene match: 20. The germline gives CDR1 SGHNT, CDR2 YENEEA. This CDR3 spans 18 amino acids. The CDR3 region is CASSHGLPRQGRGETQYF. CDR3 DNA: TGTGCCAGCAGTCATGGCCTCCCCCGACAGGGACGAGGAGAGACCCAGTACTTC.

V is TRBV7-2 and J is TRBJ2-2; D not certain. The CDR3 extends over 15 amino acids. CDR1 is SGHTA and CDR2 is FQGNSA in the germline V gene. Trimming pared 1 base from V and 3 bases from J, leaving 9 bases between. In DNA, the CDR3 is TGTGCCAGCAGCTTAGTGCCAGACTACACCGGGGAGCTGTTTTTT. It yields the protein CASSLVPDYTGELFF.

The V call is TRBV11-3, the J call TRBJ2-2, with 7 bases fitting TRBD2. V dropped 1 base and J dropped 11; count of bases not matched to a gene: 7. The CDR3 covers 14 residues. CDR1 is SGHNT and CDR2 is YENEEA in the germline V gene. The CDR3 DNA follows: TGTGCCAGCAGCTTAGGATCACAGCGGGATGAGCTGTTTTTT. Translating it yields CASSLGSQRDELFF.

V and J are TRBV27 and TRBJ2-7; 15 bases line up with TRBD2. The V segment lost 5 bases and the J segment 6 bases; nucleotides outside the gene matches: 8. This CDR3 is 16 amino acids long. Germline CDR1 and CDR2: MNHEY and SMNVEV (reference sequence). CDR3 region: CASSITGLAGGAEQYF. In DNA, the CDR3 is TGTGCCAGCAGTATTACTGGACTAGCGGGAGGGGCCGAGCAGTACTTC.

CDR3 bases: TGCGCCAGCAGTTGGACAGGAGATCCCAAAAACATTCAGTACTTC. Its translation is CASSWTGDPKNIQYF. This sequence joins TRBV10-1 and TRBJ2-4, with 7 bases identical to TRBD1. Germline CDR1 and CDR2: WNHNN and SYGVQD (reference sequence). The CDR3 is made up of 15 amino acids. V was clipped by 5 bases and J by 2 bases; unmatched bases: 6.

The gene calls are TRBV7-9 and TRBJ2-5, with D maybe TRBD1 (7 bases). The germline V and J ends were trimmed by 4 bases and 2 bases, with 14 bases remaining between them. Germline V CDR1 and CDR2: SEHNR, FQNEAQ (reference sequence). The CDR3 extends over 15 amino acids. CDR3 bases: TGTGCCAGCAGCTCCGCGGGACAGCCTCAAGAGACCCAGTACTTC. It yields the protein CASSSAGQPQETQYF. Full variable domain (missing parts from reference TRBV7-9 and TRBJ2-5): DTGVSQNPRHKITKRGQNVTFRCDPISEHNRLYWYRQTLGQGPEFLTYFQNEAQLEKSRLLSDRFSAERPKGSFSTLEIQRTEQGDSAMYLCASSSAGQPQETQYFGPGTRLLVL.

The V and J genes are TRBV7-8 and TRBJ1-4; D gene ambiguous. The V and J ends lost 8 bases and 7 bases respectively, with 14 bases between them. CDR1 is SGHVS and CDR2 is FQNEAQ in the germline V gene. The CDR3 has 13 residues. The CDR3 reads CASSRSVREKLFF. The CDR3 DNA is TGTGCCAGCTCCCGGTCGGTTCGTGAAAAACTGTTTTTT.

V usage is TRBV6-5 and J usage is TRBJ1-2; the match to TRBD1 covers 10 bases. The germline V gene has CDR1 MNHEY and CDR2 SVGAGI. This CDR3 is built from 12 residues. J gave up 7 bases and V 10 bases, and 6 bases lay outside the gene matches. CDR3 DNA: TGTGCCACCCGACAGGGGGCAGTTGGCTACACCTTC. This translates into CATRQGAVGYTF.

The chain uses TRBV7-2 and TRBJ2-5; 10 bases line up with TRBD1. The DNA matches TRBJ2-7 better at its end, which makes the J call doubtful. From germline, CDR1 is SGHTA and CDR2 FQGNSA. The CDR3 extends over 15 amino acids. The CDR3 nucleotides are TGTGCCAGCAGCCGGGACAGGGGTCCTACCTACGAGCAGTACTTC. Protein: CASSRDRGPTYEQYF.

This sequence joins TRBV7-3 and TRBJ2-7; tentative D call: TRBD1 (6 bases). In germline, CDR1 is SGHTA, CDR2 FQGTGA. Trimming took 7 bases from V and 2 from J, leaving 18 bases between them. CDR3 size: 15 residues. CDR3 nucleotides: TGTGCCAGCAACGTACAGGGACACCAAACCTACGAGCAGTACTTC. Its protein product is CASNVQGHQTYEQYF.

The CDR3 loop is CASSYNLNYGYTF. The DNA for the CDR3 is TGTGCCAGCAGTTATAATCTTAACTATGGCTACACCTTC. This rearrangement joins TRBV6-6 to TRBJ1-2, with no clear D. Trimming stripped 3 bases from V and 1 base from J, with 6 bases between. CDR3 length: 13 residues. Germline V gene lookup returns CDR1 MNHNY and CDR2 SVGAGI (reference sequence).